Following are 18 T cell receptor beta chains from one sample sequenced in a study of cytomegalovirus exposure and HLA in healthy donors. Researchers ran the PCR with 60 Vbeta and 13 Jbeta primers. Sequencing used immunoSEQ multiplex PCR; TCRdb keeps in-frame clones, though not all of them. The table lists fewer than 150,000 clones, around 77% of them singletons. The specimen sequenced was PBMCs. These receptors all come from a man aged 50-60 years in good health and CMV-seronegative.

This chain joins TRBV18 and TRBJ1-1, with D perhaps matching TRBD1 (5 bases). Germline V gene data show CDR1 as KGHSH and CDR2 as LQKENI. V was clipped by 3 bases and J by 1 base, with 12 bases between them. The CDR3 length is 15 residues. As DNA, the CDR3 is TGTGCCAGCTCACCCCGGGACGGGGGGAACACTGAAGCTTTCTTT. It yields the protein CASSPRDGGNTEAFF.

This chain connects TRBV28 to TRBJ2-1; 11 bases are a match to TRBD2. CDR3 length equals 15 residues. Looked up from germline, CDR1 is MDHEN and CDR2 is SYDVKM. V lost 6 bases, J lost 5 bases, and 6 bases stayed unmatched. The CDR3 DNA follows: TGTGCCAGCAGCAGCCGACTAGCGGGGCACAATGAGCAGTTCTTC. It codes for CASSSRLAGHNEQFF.

J is TRBJ2-2 and V is TRBV5-1; TRBD1 matches at 8 bases. Germline V gene lookup returns CDR1 SGHRS and CDR2 YFSETQ. This CDR3 is 15 amino acids long. With V trimmed by 4 bases and J by 7 bases, 9 bases remained unmatched. CDR3 nucleotide sequence: TGCGCCAGCAGCCTACGAGGACAGGGAAACGGGGAGCTGTTTTTT. It is translated as CASSLRGQGNGELFF. Variable domain in full (rest from reference TRBV5-1 and TRBJ2-2): KAGVTQTPRYLIKTRGQQVTLSCSPISGHRSVSWYQQTPGQGLQFLFEYFSETQRNKGNFPGRFSGRQFSNSRSEMNVSTLELGDSALYLCASSLRGQGNGELFFGEGSRLTVL.

In its sample, this clone was seen a few times. This chain joins TRBV11-2 and TRBJ2-4; D is perhaps TRBD1 (5 bases). Trimming removed 5 bases from V and 0 bases from J, with 8 bases in between. The CDR3 consists of 14 residues. CDR1 and CDR2 from the germline V gene are SGHAT and FQNNGV. The DNA for the CDR3 is TGTGCCAGCAGCGAACAGGTAGCCAAAAACATTCAGTACTTC. The encoded protein is CASSEQVAKNIQYF.

The chain is built from TRBV29-1 and TRBJ1-1; 8 nucleotides line up with TRBD1. CDR3 length: 14 residues. Germline-derived CDR1 and CDR2 are SQVTM and ANQGSEA. V lost 7 bases and J lost 7; bases outside the gene matches: 14. The CDR3 here is CSAVRRQGPFEAFF. In DNA form, the CDR3 reads TGCAGCGCCGTAAGACGACAGGGGCCGTTTGAAGCTTTCTTT. Together with reference TRBV29-1 and TRBJ1-1, the CDR3 gives the full variable domain: SAVISQKPSRDICQRGTSLTIQCQVDSQVTMMFWYRQQPGQSLTLIATANQGSEATYESGFVIDKFPISRPNLTFSTLTVSNMSPEDSSIYLCSAVRRQGPFEAFFGQGTRLTVV.

The chain links TRBV9 to TRBJ2-7; a possible D gene is TRBD2 (6 bases). There are 15 residues in the CDR3. V lost 0 bases to trimming and J lost 2 bases, with 12 bases between them. Germline V lookup: CDR1 SGDLS, CDR2 YYNGEE. This CDR3 is CASSVDGGKAYEQYF. In DNA, the CDR3 is TGTGCCAGCAGCGTAGATGGGGGGAAGGCCTACGAGCAGTACTTC.

The chain has TRBV28 and TRBJ2-6; TRBD1 matches 8 bases. The V segment lost 10 bases and the J segment 1 base; nucleotides outside the gene matches: 15. The CDR3 covers 18 residues. Germline CDR1 and CDR2: MDHEN and SYDVKM. CDR3 DNA: TGTGCCACCGCGAAATCCGGGACAGGCTTATCTGGGGCCAACGTCCTGACTTTC. Its protein product is CATAKSGTGLSGANVLTF.

V gene TRBV15 combines with J gene TRBJ1-4, with TRBD1 as a possible D gene (5 bases). The CDR3 length is 16 residues. CDR1 is LNHNV, CDR2 YYDKDF, per germline (reference sequence). V gave up 0 bases and J gave up 5 bases, with 13 bases separating them. DNA for the CDR3: TGTGCCACCAGCAGAGATGGTTCCGGGGGGAATGAAAAACTGTTTTTT. This codes for CATSRDGSGGNEKLFF.

V usage is TRBV9 and J usage is TRBJ2-7; tentatively, D is TRBD1 (6 bases). The CDR3 runs to 14 residues. The germline gives CDR1 SGDLS, CDR2 YYNGEE. Trimming shortened V by 4 bases and J by 3 bases, and 14 bases separated the two germline ends. The CDR3 region is CASSPWDTYYEQYF. The CDR3 bases are TGTGCCAGCAGCCCCTGGGACACTTACTACGAGCAGTACTTC.

The chain is built from TRBV5-1 and TRBJ1-4; the D is unclear. Per germline, CDR1 SGHRS and CDR2 YFSETQ. The CDR3 is made up of 15 amino acids. The V end was cut by 0 bases, the J end by 8 bases, with 14 bases between. The CDR3 DNA is TGCGCCAGCAGCTTGGAACAACCCGGGAGGGAAAAACTGTTTTTT. It codes for CASSLEQPGREKLFF.

This clone has only one observation. V gene TRBV29-1 combines with J gene TRBJ2-7; 13 positions match TRBD2. CDR3 size: 19 residues. J gave up 5 bases and V 3 bases, and 19 bases lay outside the gene matches. Germline CDR1 SQVTM, CDR2 ANQGSEA. The CDR3: CSVDPGGTSGVYSGHEQYF. The CDR3 DNA reads TGCAGCGTTGATCCAGGGGGGACTAGCGGGGTCTATTCGGGCCACGAGCAGTACTTC.

V and J are TRBV7-8 and TRBJ2-1; TRBD2 matches at 8 bases. V shed 4 bases, J shed 15 bases, and the junction held 8 bases outside the gene matches. The CDR3 length is 12 residues. Germline V gene sequence: CDR1 SGHVS, CDR2 FQNEAQ. CDR3 bases: TGTGCCAGCAGCTCCGCAGCGGGAGTTGGGTTCTTC. As protein: CASSSAAGVGFF.

This chain connects TRBV4-1 to TRBJ1-2; 10 bases are shared with TRBD1. The germline V gene encodes CDR1 MGHRA and CDR2 YSYEKL. J was trimmed by 4 bases and V by 6 bases; bases with no gene match: 8. The CDR3 totals 15 residues. CDR3 amino acids: CASRPRQGAFYGYTF. The CDR3, as DNA: TGCGCCAGCAGACCTAGACAGGGGGCTTTCTATGGCTACACCTTC.

V usage is TRBV27 and J usage is TRBJ1-4; 8 bases are a match to TRBD1. V lost 6 bases and J lost 4; bases outside the gene matches: 4. Germline V lookup: CDR1 MNHEY, CDR2 SMNVEV (reference sequence). This CDR3 spans 14 amino acids. Here the CDR3 DNA reads TGTGCCAGCAGGCCGGGACAGGATAATGAAAAACTGTTTTTT. Its translation is CASRPGQDNEKLFF.

The chain couples TRBV25-1 to TRBJ2-7; the D gene is possibly TRBD2 (7 bases). V gave up 0 bases and J gave up 7 bases, with 19 bases separating them. Germline CDR1 is MGHDK and CDR2 is SYGVNS. The CDR3 consists of 16 residues. The chain's CDR3 is CASSEYEGGGHREQYF. CDR3 coding DNA: TGTGCCAGCAGTGAATATGAAGGGGGGGGGCATAGGGAGCAGTACTTC.

This chain connects TRBV6-6 to TRBJ2-5; TRBD1 aligns across 10 bases. Unmatched junction bases numbered 6, after V lost 6 bases and J lost 5 bases. The length of the CDR3 is 14 residues. Germline-derived CDR1 and CDR2 are MNHNY and SVGAGI (reference sequence). CDR3 loop: CASSRGQGMETQYF. The CDR3 DNA sequence: TGTGCCAGCAGCAGGGGACAGGGGATGGAGACCCAGTACTTC.

The chain combines TRBV29-1 with TRBJ2-1, with TRBD1 identical over 8 bases. CDR1 and CDR2 (germline): SQVTM, ANQGSEA. This CDR3 contains 13 residues. Losses at the gene ends were 7 bases for V and 4 bases for J; bases not matched to a gene: 6. As DNA, the CDR3 is TGCAGCGCATCAGGGGGCCCTTACAATGAGCAGTTCTTC. It yields the protein CSASGGPYNEQFF.

The V and J genes are TRBV5-6 and TRBJ2-1; 7 nucleotides agree with TRBD1. Germline assignment: CDR1 SGHDT and CDR2 YYEEEE. The CDR3 length is 16 residues. V lost 0 bases, J lost 8 bases, and 11 bases stayed unmatched. The CDR3 sequence: CASSLAKGALVHEQFF. The CDR3 region has the DNA TGTGCCAGCAGCTTGGCCAAGGGGGCTTTAGTCCATGAGCAGTTCTTC.